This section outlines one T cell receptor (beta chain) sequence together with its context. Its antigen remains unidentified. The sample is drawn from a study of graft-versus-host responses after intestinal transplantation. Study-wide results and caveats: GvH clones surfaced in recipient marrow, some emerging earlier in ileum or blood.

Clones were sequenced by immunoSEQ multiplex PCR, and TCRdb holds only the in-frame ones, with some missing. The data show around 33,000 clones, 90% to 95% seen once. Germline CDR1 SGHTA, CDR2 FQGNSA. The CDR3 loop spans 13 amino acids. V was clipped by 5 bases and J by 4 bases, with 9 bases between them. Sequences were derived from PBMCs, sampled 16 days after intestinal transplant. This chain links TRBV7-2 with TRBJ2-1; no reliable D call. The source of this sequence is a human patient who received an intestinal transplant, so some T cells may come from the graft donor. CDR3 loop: CASSLLGYNEQFF. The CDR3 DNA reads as TGTGCCAGCAGCCTCCTAGGTTACAATGAGCAGTTCTTC.